This T cell receptor beta chain was captured in a study of OX40 agonist ivuxolimab in advanced cancers. Across the study: Previous treatment with anti-PD-1, anti-PD-L1 or anti-CTLA-4 therapy was allowed; over 35% had received some. Of the patients, three showed partial responses, one with hepatocellular carcinoma and two with cutaneous melanoma.

This table comes from immunoSEQ multiplex PCR, and its TCRdb copy is limited to in-frame clones, with some not included. The sample has roughly 73,000 clones, about nine tenths seen once. Points from the study as a whole: At 0.1 to 3.0 mg/kg and by week 6, clonal expansion occurred in CD4+ and CD8+ blood T cells.

This CDR3 is 15 amino acids long. J was trimmed by 4 bases and V by 1 base; bases with no gene match: 4. Germline V gives CDR1 SQVTM, CDR2 ANQGSEA. With respect to this clone: Antigen specificity is unknown.

This chain connects TRBV29-1 to TRBJ1-2; 12 nucleotides align to TRBD1. The clonotype comes from an adult with an advanced solid tumor such as melanoma, head and neck, liver or kidney cancer. Sequencing was performed on CD4+ or CD8+ T cells sorted from blood, taken in a trial of the OX40 agonist ivuxolimab. The CDR3 spells CSVEGGQGASYGYTF. DNA of the CDR3: TGCAGCGTTGAAGGGGGACAGGGGGCGAGCTATGGCTACACCTTC.